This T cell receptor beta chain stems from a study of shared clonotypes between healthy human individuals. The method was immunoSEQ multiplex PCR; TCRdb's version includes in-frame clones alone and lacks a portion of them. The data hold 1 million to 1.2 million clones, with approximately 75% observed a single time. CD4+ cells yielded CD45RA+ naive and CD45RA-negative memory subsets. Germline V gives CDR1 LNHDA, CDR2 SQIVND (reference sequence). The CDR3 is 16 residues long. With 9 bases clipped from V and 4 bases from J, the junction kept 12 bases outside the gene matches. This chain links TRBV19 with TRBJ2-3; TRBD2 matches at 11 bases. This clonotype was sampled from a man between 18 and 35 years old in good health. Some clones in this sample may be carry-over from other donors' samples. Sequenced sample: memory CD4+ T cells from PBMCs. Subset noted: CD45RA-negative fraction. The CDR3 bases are TGTGCCAGCAGTGGCAGAGGACTAGCGGGCCCAGATACGCAGTATTTT. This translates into CASSGRGLAGPDTQYF.